What follows describes a single TCR beta chain. This sample is part of a study of CD8 T cells in Susac syndrome. The RNA, about 0.5 to 1 ug, was put through reverse transcription using random hexamers. The method of amplification for TCR beta CDR3 was immunoSEQ multiplex PCR, covering 54 Vbeta and 13 Jbeta. TCRdb processed the immunoSEQ multiplex PCR reads anew with MiXCR; each CDR3 protein has one entry. The table lists 170,000 or so distinct CDR3 sequences, just under 95% of them singletons. Germline V gene lookup returns CDR1 DFQATT and CDR2 SNEGSKA (reference sequence). V shed 4 bases and J shed 3 bases, with 15 bases lying between them. The CDR3 is 14 amino acids.

V is TRBV20-1 and J is TRBJ1-2, with no clear D. Sequenced sample: CD4+ T cells from PBMCs. The sequence came from a human donor with Susac syndrome. This CDR3 reads CSAIAGGLHYGYTF. The CDR3 nucleotides are TGCAGTGCTATAGCAGGCGGATTACACTATGGCTACACCTTC.